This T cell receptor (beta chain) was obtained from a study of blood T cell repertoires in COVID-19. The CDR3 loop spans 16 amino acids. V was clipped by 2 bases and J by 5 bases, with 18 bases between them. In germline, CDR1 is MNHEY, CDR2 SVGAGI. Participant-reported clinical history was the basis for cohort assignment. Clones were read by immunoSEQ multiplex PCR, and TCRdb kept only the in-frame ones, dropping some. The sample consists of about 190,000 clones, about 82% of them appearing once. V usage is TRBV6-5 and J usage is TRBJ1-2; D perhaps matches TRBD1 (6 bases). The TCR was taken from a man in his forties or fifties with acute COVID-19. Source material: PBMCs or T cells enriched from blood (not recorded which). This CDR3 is CASSYRGQNKGYGYTF. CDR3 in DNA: TGTGCCAGCAGTTACAGGGGACAAAACAAGGGATATGGCTACACCTTC.